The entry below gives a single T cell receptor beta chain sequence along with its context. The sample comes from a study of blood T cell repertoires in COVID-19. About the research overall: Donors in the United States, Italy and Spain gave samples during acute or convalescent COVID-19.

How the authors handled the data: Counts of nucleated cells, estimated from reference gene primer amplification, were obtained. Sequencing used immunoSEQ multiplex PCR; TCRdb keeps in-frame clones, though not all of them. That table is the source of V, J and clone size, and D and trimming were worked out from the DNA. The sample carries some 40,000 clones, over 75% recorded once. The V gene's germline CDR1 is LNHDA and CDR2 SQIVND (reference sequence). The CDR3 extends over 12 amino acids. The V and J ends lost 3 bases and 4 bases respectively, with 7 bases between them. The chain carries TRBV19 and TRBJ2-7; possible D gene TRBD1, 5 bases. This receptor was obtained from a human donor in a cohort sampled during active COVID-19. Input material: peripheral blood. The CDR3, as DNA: TGTGCCAGTAGTATTCAGGGATACGAGCAGTACTTC. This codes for CASSIQGYEQYF.